Many counts were recorded for the clone carrying this TCR beta chain. Its antigen is currently unknown. The data were obtained in a study of T cell repertoires in cytomegalovirus infection. About the research overall: Recently described HLA-C-restricted plus well-studied HLA-B-restricted CMV epitopes were used.

TCRdb called the reads again in MiXCR, with one record for every CDR3 protein. This sample has approximately 350,000 distinct CDR3 sequences, with about 32% found just once. Germline CDR1 SGHAT, CDR2 FQNNGV. The CDR3 length is 16 residues. With 1 base clipped from V and 8 bases from J, the junction kept 12 bases outside the gene matches. This sample comprised cultured PBMCs, obtained from culture after CMV antigen stimulation. The sequence derives from a human donor in good health (CMV status not recorded). Some clones in this sample may be carry-over from other donors' samples. V and J are TRBV11-2 and TRBJ2-3; 7 bases fit TRBD1. The CDR3 DNA follows: TGTGCCAGCAGCTTAGGTGGGACAGCGAGTTTGGGTACGCAGTATTTT. This encodes CASSLGGTASLGTQYF. Complete variable domain (other parts from reference TRBV11-2 and TRBJ2-3): EAGVAQSPRYKIIEKRQSVAFWCNPISGHATLYWYQQILGQGPKLLIQFQNNGVVDDSQLPKDRFSAERLKGVDSTLKIQPAKLEDSAVYLCASSLGGTASLGTQYFGPGTRLTVL.